This TCR beta chain was found in a study of T cells in localized non-small cell lung cancer. The study's findings and limits: Only one tumor region went through sequencing, so heterogeneity may still be there. Measurement of T cell clonality placed uninvolved adjacent lung highest, above the level in tumor. Adjacent lung exhibited a median of approximately 50 among the 100 most abundant tumor clones.

With respect to this clone: The target antigen is unknown.

J was trimmed by 4 bases and V by 4 bases; bases with no gene match: 14. The germline V gene encodes CDR1 SGHVS and CDR2 FQNEAQ. The CDR3 sequence is 18 residues long. TCRdb's table, derived via immunoSEQ multiplex PCR, lists solely in-frame clones and lacks some. The repertoire consists of 45,000 to 60,000 clones, with 86% occurring once and the leading ten covering approximately 5.6%. Sequenced here: peripheral blood, sampled before any cancer treatment. The TCR comes from a woman aged 40-75 years with stage I lung adenocarcinoma. The chain joins TRBV7-8 to TRBJ2-3; 10 nucleotides align to TRBD2. CDR3 region: CASSSSWVSGGMADTQYF. Written as DNA, the CDR3 is TGTGCCAGCAGCTCGAGTTGGGTTAGCGGGGGGATGGCAGATACGCAGTATTTT.